One TCR beta chain is described in this entry. Generated by immunoSEQ multiplex PCR, the TCRdb table keeps only in-frame clones and is missing some. The sample has about 140,000 clones, around nine tenths seen once; the top ten hold roughly 9%. This sample is part of a study of control samples from healthy donors and cancer patients. J gave up 4 bases and V 4 bases, and 8 bases lay outside the gene matches. CDR3 size: 15 residues. Germline-derived CDR1 and CDR2 are SGHRS and YFSETQ. This chain joins TRBV5-1 and TRBJ2-5; the match to TRBD1 covers 9 bases. The TCR sequence derives from a woman aged 25 to 39 in good health. Material for sequencing was blood. The DNA of the CDR3 is TGCGCCAGCAGCCCCAAGAACAGGGGGCTAGAGACCCAGTACTTC. Its protein product is CASSPKNRGLETQYF. Supplemented by reference TRBV5-1 and TRBJ2-5, the full variable domain reads KAGVTQTPRYLIKTRGQQVTLSCSPISGHRSVSWYQQTPGQGLQFLFEYFSETQRNKGNFPGRFSGRQFSNSRSEMNVSTLELGDSALYLCASSPKNRGLETQYFGPGTRLLVL.